Reported below is one T cell receptor beta chain. Its antigen is unknown. This entry is derived from a study of OX40 agonist ivuxolimab in advanced cancers. On the study more broadly: Ivuxolimab was delivered to patients intravenously every 2 weeks at doses spanning 0.01 to 10 mg/kg. Study results and limitations: Expanded clones were, on average, more numerous among CD8+ T cells than CD4+.

Sequenced by immunoSEQ multiplex PCR; TCRdb stores in-frame clones only, minus some. The sample shows about 100,000 clones, 89% of them seen only once. Material: CD4+ or CD8+ T cells sorted from blood, obtained in a trial of the OX40 agonist ivuxolimab. The sequence came from an adult with an advanced solid tumor such as melanoma, head and neck, liver or kidney cancer.

For the CDR3, the DNA is TGTGCCAGCAGCCATCTCACCTCCTACGAGCAGTACTTC. This encodes CASSHLTSYEQYF. The chain links TRBV11-2 to TRBJ2-7; D is uncertain. The V gene's germline CDR1 is SGHAT and CDR2 FQNNGV. The V end lost 5 bases, the J end lost 0 bases, and 8 bases lay between the germline ends. The CDR3 is 13 residues long.